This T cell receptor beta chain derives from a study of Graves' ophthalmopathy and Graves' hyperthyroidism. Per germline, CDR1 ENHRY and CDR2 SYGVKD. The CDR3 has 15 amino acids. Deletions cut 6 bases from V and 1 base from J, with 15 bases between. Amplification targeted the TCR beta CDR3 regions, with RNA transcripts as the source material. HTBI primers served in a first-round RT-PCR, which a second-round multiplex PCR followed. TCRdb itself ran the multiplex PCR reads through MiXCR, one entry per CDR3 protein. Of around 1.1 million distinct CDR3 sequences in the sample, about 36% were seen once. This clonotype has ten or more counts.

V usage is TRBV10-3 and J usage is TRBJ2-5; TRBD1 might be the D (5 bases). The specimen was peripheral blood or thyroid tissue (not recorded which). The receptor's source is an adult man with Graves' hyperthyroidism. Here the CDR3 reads CAISQVLTVQETQYF. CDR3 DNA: TGTGCCATCAGCCAGGTTTTGACAGTCCAAGAGACCCAGTACTTC.